These 31 T cell receptor beta chains originate from one sample sequenced in a study of blood T cell repertoires in COVID-19. The data were produced by immunoSEQ multiplex PCR, yet TCRdb's version contains in-frame clones alone and is incomplete. The sample holds roughly 33,000 clones, more than 75% seen once. Sequencing was carried out using peripheral blood. These receptors all stem from a woman aged 55-70 years with acute or convalescent COVID-19.

V is TRBV6-1 and J is TRBJ1-4; 9 nucleotides line up with TRBD1. CDR3 length equals 15 residues. Unmatched junction bases numbered 5, after V lost 3 bases and J lost 6 bases. Germline lookup yields CDR1 MNHNS and CDR2 SASEGT. The CDR3, as DNA: TGTGCCAGCAGTGATGGAGGGGACAGGGATGAAAAACTGTTTTTT. Protein sequence: CASSDGGDRDEKLFF.

This clone was counted once. This chain links TRBV11-2 with TRBJ1-1, with D perhaps matching TRBD1 (5 bases). This CDR3 contains 15 residues. Germline CDR1 and CDR2: SGHAT and FQNNGV. V shed 0 bases and J shed 4 bases, with 12 bases lying between them. The CDR3 DNA sequence: TGTGCCAGCAGCTTAGATAGGGAGGGACCCACTGAAGCTTTCTTT. Protein product: CASSLDREGPTEAFF.

This rearrangement joins TRBV5-6 to TRBJ1-1; 7 bases line up with TRBD1. V shed 2 bases and J 7 bases; nucleotides not matched to a gene: 2. The CDR3 is 12 residues long. The V gene's germline CDR1 is SGHDT and CDR2 YYEEEE. The CDR3 nucleotides are TGTGCCAGCAGCTTAGGGGACAGTGAAGCTTTCTTT. Translation gives CASSLGDSEAFF. Complete variable domain (other parts from reference TRBV5-6 and TRBJ1-1): DAGVTQSPTHLIKTRGQQVTLRCSPKSGHDTVSWYQQALGQGPQFIFQYYEEEERQRGNFPDRFSGHQFPNYSSELNVNALLLGDSALYLCASSLGDSEAFFGQGTRLTVV.

This rearrangement joins TRBV5-4 to TRBJ2-2; TRBD1 matches 8 bases. This CDR3 is 14 amino acids long. J lost 4 bases, V lost 3 bases, and 2 bases had no gene match. Germline V gene data show CDR1 as SGHNT and CDR2 as YYREEE (reference sequence). In DNA, the CDR3 is TGTGCCAGCAGCTGGGACAGGACCACCGGGGAGCTGTTTTTT. Residues: CASSWDRTTGELFF.

V usage is TRBV6-6 and J usage is TRBJ2-1, with 10 bases lining up with TRBD2. Germline CDR1 reads MNHNY; CDR2 reads SVGAGI (reference sequence). Trimming took 2 bases from V and 7 from J; bases not matched to a gene: 5. The CDR3 sequence is 15 residues long. The CDR3 nucleotides read TGTGCCAGCAGTTACGGAGCGGGGGGGCCTAATGAGCAGTTCTTC. Its translation: CASSYGAGGPNEQFF.

The sample holds a few counts of this clone. The chain uses TRBV5-8 and TRBJ1-6; 8 bases agree with TRBD1. The germline CDR1 and CDR2 sequences are SGHTS and YDEGEE. With 7 bases clipped from V and 6 bases from J, the junction kept 6 bases outside the gene matches. The CDR3 is 14 amino acids. CDR3 loop: CASSRGQVNSPLHF. The CDR3 DNA is TGTGCCAGCTCTCGGGGACAGGTTAATTCACCCCTCCACTTT.

As DNA, the CDR3 is TGTGCCAGCATCGGGGGGACCTCCTACAATGAGCAGTTCTTC. This encodes CASIGGTSYNEQFF. The chain carries TRBV2 and TRBJ2-1; 7 bases match TRBD2. Trimming at V came to 7 bases and at J to 0 bases, leaving 3 bases not matched to a gene. This CDR3 is built from 14 residues. Germline values: CDR1 SNHLY, CDR2 FYNNEI.

The chain recombines TRBV12-2 with TRBJ2-7; TRBD1 is taken as the D call from the table, unchecked against the DNA. TRBV12-2 is shown as a pseudogene. This CDR3 comprises 15 residues. Written as DNA, the CDR3 is TGTGCAAGTCGCCCCGGACAGCTTAGCTCCTACGAGCAGTACTTC. Translated, it gives CASRPGQLSSYEQYF.

On this clone: At the DNA level, this CDR3 is encoded by other sequences in the same sample as well. The chain employs TRBV5-8 and TRBJ2-5; TRBD2 matches at 12 bases. The CDR3 has 18 residues. Germline CDR1 is SGHTS and CDR2 is YDEGEE. J lost 3 bases, V lost 1 base, and 10 bases had no gene match. CDR3 sequence (DNA): TGTGCCAGCAGCTTGTACGGTTTACTAGCGGGGGGAGAAGAGACCCAGTACTTC. Protein product: CASSLYGLLAGGEETQYF.

This chain uses TRBV12-3 or TRBV12-4 with TRBJ1-1; D is unclear. Between the trimmed V and J ends, which lost 6 bases and 1 base, there was a span of 9 bases. This CDR3 contains 13 residues. In DNA, the CDR3 is TGTGCCAGCAGCCAACAGTCGAACACTGAAGCTTTCTTT. This encodes CASSQQSNTEAFF.

The CDR3 region has the DNA TGTGCCAGCAGCGACAGGGGGCCAGATACGCAGTATTTT. As protein: CASSDRGPDTQYF. The chain recombines TRBV21-1 with TRBJ2-3; the table's D call of TRBD1 was not tested on the DNA. TRBV21-1 is described as a pseudogene. The CDR3 contains 13 residues.

The rearrangement joins TRBV10-2 to TRBJ1-5, with a tentative D call TRBD1 (5 bases). Trimming shortened V by 7 bases and J by 5 bases, and 15 bases separated the two germline ends. The CDR3 length is 14 residues. The germline CDR1 and CDR2 sequences are WSHSY and SAAADI. CDR3 DNA: TGCGCCAGCACCCAAAGGGGACTGGATCAGCCCCAGCATTTT. Its translation is CASTQRGLDQPQHF.

The chain uses TRBV2 and TRBJ1-2, with 8 bases identical to TRBD1. The V gene's germline CDR1 is SNHLY and CDR2 FYNNEI. V trimming: 1 base; J trimming: 8 bases; junction bases outside the gene matches: 12. The CDR3 loop spans 16 amino acids. As DNA, the CDR3 is TGTGCCAGCAGTGAAGTCGGACAGGGCCTTCGCCTGGGCTACACCTTC. This encodes CASSEVGQGLRLGYTF.

This clone has just a few counts. The chain uses TRBV28 and TRBJ1-2; D is possibly TRBD1 (5 bases). The V and J ends lost 5 bases and 2 bases respectively, with 15 bases between them. Germline CDR1 and CDR2: MDHEN and SYDVKM. This CDR3 comprises 15 residues. The CDR3 coding sequence is TGTGCCAGCAGTCAATTATCGACAGACAACTATGGCTACACCTTC. As protein: CASSQLSTDNYGYTF.

The J gene is TRBJ2-1, the V gene TRBV11-2, with 10 positions matching TRBD1. V shed 4 bases and J 7 bases; nucleotides not matched to a gene: 7. This CDR3 spans 15 amino acids. Germline loops: CDR1 SGHAT, CDR2 FQNNGV. The CDR3 is CASSYRQGATNEQFF. The CDR3 DNA sequence: TGTGCCAGCAGCTATCGACAGGGGGCTACGAATGAGCAGTTCTTC.

The chain recombines TRBV27 with TRBJ2-3, with D maybe TRBD1 (6 bases). The germline V gene has CDR1 MNHEY and CDR2 SMNVEV (reference sequence). V was clipped by 7 bases and J by 2 bases, with 10 bases between them. CDR3 length: 13 amino acids. The CDR3 sequence: CASNGQNTDTQYF. CDR3 DNA sequence: TGTGCCAGCAATGGACAGAACACAGATACGCAGTATTTT.

V gene TRBV3-1 (or the pseudogene TRBV3-2) combines with J gene TRBJ1-3; D may be TRBD1 (6 bases). V was cut by 4 bases and J by 4 bases, with 17 bases left in between. Germline assignment: CDR1 LGHDT and CDR2 YNNKEL (reference sequence). This CDR3 has 16 amino acids. The CDR3 DNA is TGTGCCAGCAGCCTTGGGACAACATTGCAGGGAAACACCATATATTTT. Encoded protein: CASSLGTTLQGNTIYF.

V usage is TRBV19 and J usage is TRBJ1-5; a possible D gene is TRBD1 (6 bases). Between the trimmed V and J ends, which lost 1 base and 11 bases, there was a span of 12 bases. The CDR3 is made up of 13 amino acids. Germline V gene data show CDR1 as LNHDA and CDR2 as SQIVND (reference sequence). The CDR3 coding sequence is TGTGCCAGTAGTATAGGTAGGGACACGACCCAGCATTTT. It is translated as CASSIGRDTTQHF. The whole variable domain, remainder taken from reference TRBV19 and TRBJ1-5, is DGGITQSPKYLFRKEGQNVTLSCEQNLNHDAMYWYRQDPGQGLRLIYYSQIVNDFQKGDIAEGYSVSREKKESFPLTVTSAQKNPTAFYLCASSIGRDTTQHFGDGTRLSIL.

This chain connects TRBV6-5 to TRBJ1-5; 9 bases align to TRBD1. The CDR3 is made up of 15 amino acids. CDR1 and CDR2 (germline): MNHEY, SVGAGI. The J segment lost 3 bases and the V segment lost 6 bases, leaving 6 bases of the junction unmatched. The CDR3 sequence: CASRSGQGNNQPQHF. The CDR3 bases are TGTGCCAGCAGGTCTGGACAGGGGAACAATCAGCCCCAGCATTTT.

The CDR3 loop reads CASSQGSERLAKNIQYF. CDR3 DNA sequence: TGTGCCAGCAGCCAAGGGAGTGAGCGGTTAGCCAAAAACATTCAGTACTTC. V and J are TRBV4-2 and TRBJ2-4, with D perhaps matching TRBD2 (5 bases). CDR3 length: 17 amino acids. Germline V gene lookup returns CDR1 LGHNA and CDR2 YNFKEQ. The V end was cut by 1 base, the J end by 0 bases, with 13 bases between.

In its sample, this clone was seen a few times. The chain carries TRBV30 and TRBJ2-7, with 8 nucleotides matching TRBD1. The CDR3 has 12 amino acids. V was clipped by 2 bases and J by 5 bases; unmatched bases: 2. Germline loops: CDR1 GTSNPN, CDR2 SVGIG (reference sequence). In DNA, the CDR3 is TGTGCCTGGAGTCTACAGGGGGACGAGCAGTACTTC. Encoded protein: CAWSLQGDEQYF. Drawing the rest from reference TRBV30 and TRBJ2-7, the complete variable domain is SQTIHQWPATLVQPVGSPLSLECTVEGTSNPNLYWYRQAAGRGLQLLFYSVGIGQISSEVPQNLSASRPQDRQFILSSKKLLLSDSGFYLCAWSLQGDEQYFGPGTRLTVT.

This clone has more than one count but fewer than ten. The chain uses TRBV2 and TRBJ1-2; TRBD1 is a possible D gene (6 bases). The ends were cut back, 8 bases at V and 4 bases at J, with 11 bases in the middle. Per germline, CDR1 SNHLY and CDR2 FYNNEI. The CDR3 contains 12 residues. In DNA form, the CDR3 reads TGTGCCAGCCGGGACAAGGTCTATGGCTACACCTTC. Translation gives CASRDKVYGYTF.

V gene TRBV6-5 combines with J gene TRBJ1-1; tentative D call: TRBD1 (6 bases). Germline V gene sequence: CDR1 MNHEY, CDR2 SVGAGI. This CDR3 is built from 15 residues. Between the trimmed V and J ends, which lost 4 bases and 1 base, there was a span of 13 bases. The CDR3 reads CASSFIQGGNTEAFF. CDR3 sequence (DNA): TGTGCCAGCAGTTTCATACAGGGTGGGAACACTGAAGCTTTCTTT.

The gene calls are TRBV9 and TRBJ1-6, with D uncertain. V shed 3 bases and J shed 7 bases, with 11 bases lying between them. CDR1 and CDR2 from the germline V gene are SGDLS and YYNGEE. CDR3 length equals 14 residues. The CDR3: CASSDLEANSPLHF. The CDR3 region has the DNA TGTGCCAGCAGCGATTTGGAGGCGAATTCACCCCTCCACTTT.

This clone has only one observation. J is TRBJ2-5 and V is TRBV3-1 (or the pseudogene TRBV3-2); 8 nucleotides align to TRBD2. The germline CDR1 and CDR2 sequences are LGHDT and YNNKEL (reference sequence). CDR3 size: 14 residues. J lost 1 base, V lost 2 bases, and 0 bases had no gene match. For the CDR3, the DNA is TGTGCCAGCAGCCAAACTAGCGGCCAAGAGACCCAGTACTTC. Its protein is CASSQTSGQETQYF.

The chain has TRBV7-9 and TRBJ2-3, with 8 bases aligning to TRBD1. The V and J ends lost 5 bases and 0 bases, in that order; junction bases with no gene match: 1. The CDR3 covers 14 residues. The germline V gene encodes CDR1 SEHNR and CDR2 FQNEAQ (reference sequence). CDR3 bases: TGTGCCAGCAGCCGGACAGGGAGCACAGATACGCAGTATTTT. Amino acid sequence: CASSRTGSTDTQYF.

J is TRBJ1-5 and V is TRBV10-1; D ambiguous. The CDR3 loop spans 12 amino acids. Per germline, CDR1 WNHNN and CDR2 SYGVQD (reference sequence). Trimming left V 3 bases short and J 6 bases short, with 6 bases between. The DNA for the CDR3 is TGCGCCAGCAGTGAAAGCGGTCAGCCCCAGCATTTT. The encoded protein is CASSESGQPQHF.

The gene calls are TRBV5-1 and TRBJ1-3, with a weak D call TRBD1 (6 bases). V was trimmed by 0 bases and J by 0 bases, leaving 7 bases between them. CDR1 is SGHRS, CDR2 YFSETQ, per germline. The CDR3 contains 15 residues. The CDR3 sequence is CASSLETGSGNTIYF. CDR3 coding DNA: TGCGCCAGCAGCTTGGAGACAGGCTCTGGAAACACCATATATTTT.

The CDR3 sequence: CASSQGFGGELFF. In nucleotides, the CDR3 is TGCGCCAGCAGCCAGGGGTTCGGCGGGGAGCTGTTTTTT. This chain uses TRBV5-1 with TRBJ2-2; D might be TRBD1 (6 bases). V lost 4 bases to trimming and J lost 7 bases, with 11 bases between them. This CDR3 contains 13 residues. Germline CDR1 SGHRS, CDR2 YFSETQ.

The chain has TRBV19 and TRBJ1-5; 8 positions agree with TRBD1. V lost 3 bases, J lost 6 bases, and 10 bases stayed unmatched. The germline CDR1 and CDR2 sequences are LNHDA and SQIVND (reference sequence). There are 16 residues in the CDR3. The CDR3 nucleotides read TGTGCCAGTAGTATCGGGCAGGGGGCGCCTGGTCAGCCCCAGCATTTT. Amino acids: CASSIGQGAPGQPQHF.

The rearrangement uses TRBV5-8 and TRBJ2-2; D remains ambiguous. The germline gives CDR1 SGHTS, CDR2 YDEGEE. Trimming took 2 bases from V and 3 from J, leaving 8 bases between them. This CDR3 spans 14 amino acids. CDR3 sequence: CASSFLQHTGELFF. DNA of the CDR3: TGTGCCAGCAGCTTTTTACAGCACACCGGGGAGCTGTTTTTT.